The clone carrying this T cell receptor beta chain was found once. The antigen is not known. Measured with immunoSEQ multiplex PCR; TCRdb has only the in-frame clones, and not every one. The sample gives 150,000 to 250,000 clones, about 81% of which show up once; roughly 1.2% is in the top ten. The CDR3 has 12 residues. The germline CDR1 and CDR2 sequences are SQVTM and ANQGSEA. Trimming shortened V by 4 bases and J by 2 bases, and 8 bases separated the two germline ends. This entry comes from a study of cytomegalovirus exposure and HLA in healthy donors. Study observations and caveats: Subsequent analysis showed first-cohort TCR clusters tending to co-occur in around 110 validation repertoires. In vitro checks showed that a few CMV-associated chains really do target CMV antigens. The study designated 150 to 200 TCR beta chains cytomegalovirus-associated. Rarity marked most TCR sequences, yet some public TCRs occurred in many donors.

The source is a woman aged 25 to 39 in good health and CMV-seronegative. The specimen sequenced was PBMCs. The chain employs TRBV29-1 and TRBJ1-1, with D uncertain. The CDR3 DNA reads TGCAGCGTTGTCCCCATTAACACTGAAGCTTTCTTT. It encodes CSVVPINTEAFF.